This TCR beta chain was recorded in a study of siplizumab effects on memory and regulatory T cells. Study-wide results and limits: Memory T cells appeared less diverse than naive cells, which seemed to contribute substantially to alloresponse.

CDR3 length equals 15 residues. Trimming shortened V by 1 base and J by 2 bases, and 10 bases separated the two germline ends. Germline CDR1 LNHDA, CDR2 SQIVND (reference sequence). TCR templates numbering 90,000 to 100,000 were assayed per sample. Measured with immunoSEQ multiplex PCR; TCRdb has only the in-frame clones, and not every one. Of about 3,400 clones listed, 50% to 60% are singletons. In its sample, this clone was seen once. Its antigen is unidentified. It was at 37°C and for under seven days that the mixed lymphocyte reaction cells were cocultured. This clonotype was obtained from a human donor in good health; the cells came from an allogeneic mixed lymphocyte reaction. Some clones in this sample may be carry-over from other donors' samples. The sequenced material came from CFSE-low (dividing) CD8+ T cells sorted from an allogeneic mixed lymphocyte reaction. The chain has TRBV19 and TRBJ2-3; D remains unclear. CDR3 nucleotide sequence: TGTGCCAGTAGTATAGCGATCCCGACCACAGATACGCAGTATTTT. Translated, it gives CASSIAIPTTDTQYF.